These 32 T cell receptor beta chains share one sample of origin, sequenced in a study of T cell responses to AZD1222 COVID-19 vaccine. The table came from immunoSEQ multiplex PCR; TCRdb's copy has only in-frame clones and leaves some out. Of 160,000 or so clones in the sample, 85% to 95% were seen once. This sample comprised peripheral blood, obtained 28 days after the second AZD1222 dose. These receptors were taken from an adult who received the AZD1222 COVID-19 vaccine.

V gene TRBV19 combines with J gene TRBJ2-4, with no clear D. V was clipped by 6 bases and J by 6 bases, with 12 bases between them. CDR1 is LNHDA, CDR2 SQIVND, per germline (reference sequence). The CDR3 length is 13 residues. CDR3 sequence (DNA): TGTGCCAGTAGCCCTACCTTAGCAAACATTCAGTACTTC. As protein: CASSPTLANIQYF.

This clone has a single count. The rearrangement uses TRBV28 and TRBJ1-1, with unresolved D. The germline gives CDR1 MDHEN, CDR2 SYDVKM. The CDR3 totals 12 residues. Trimming pared 8 bases from V and 5 bases from J, leaving 12 bases between. The CDR3 bases are TGTGCCAGCCTCATGATGGGAACTGAAGCTTTCTTT. This translates into CASLMMGTEAFF. Combining the CDR3 with reference TRBV28 and TRBJ1-1 gives the whole variable domain DVKVTQSSRYLVKRTGEKVFLECVQDMDHENMFWYRQDPGLGLRLIYFSYDVKMKEKGDIPEGYSVSREKKERFSLILESASTNQTSMYLCASLMMGTEAFFGQGTRLTVV.

This clone showed up just once. J is TRBJ2-2 and V is TRBV9; D may be TRBD1 or TRBD2 (6 bases each). The CDR3 contains 16 residues. Trimming left V 4 bases short and J 4 bases short, with 17 bases between. Germline CDR1 is SGDLS and CDR2 is YYNGEE. This CDR3 reads CASSLGGSSGTGELFF. As DNA, the CDR3 is TGTGCCAGCAGCCTAGGGGGGAGTTCAGGCACCGGGGAGCTGTTTTTT.

The chain links TRBV28 to TRBJ1-2, with a tentative D call TRBD1 (5 bases). V lost 2 bases to trimming and J lost 8 bases, with 15 bases between them. The CDR3 covers 14 residues. Germline V CDR1 and CDR2: MDHEN, SYDVKM. Here the CDR3 DNA reads TGTGCCAGCAGTTTAGGGGGGAACAAAGGGGGCTACACCTTC. This translates into CASSLGGNKGGYTF.

The J gene is TRBJ2-2, the V gene TRBV27; 14 positions match TRBD2. Germline V gene lookup returns CDR1 MNHEY and CDR2 SMNVEV (reference sequence). CDR3 length: 18 amino acids. V was pared by 3 bases and J by 6 bases, with 9 bases of the junction left unmatched. CDR3 sequence (DNA): TGTGCCAGCAGTTTCTTAGGCCGGGGACTAGCGGGAGCCGGGGAGCTGTTTTTT. Its protein is CASSFLGRGLAGAGELFF.

The CDR3 DNA reads TGTGCCAGCAGCCAAGGACAGAAAACCAACTATGGCTACACCTTC. Amino acids: CASSQGQKTNYGYTF. The rearrangement links TRBV9 to TRBJ1-2, with D maybe TRBD1 (6 bases). CDR3 length: 15 amino acids. The germline V gene has CDR1 SGDLS and CDR2 YYNGEE. The V and J ends lost 4 bases and 2 bases respectively, with 15 bases between them.

V usage is TRBV30 and J usage is TRBJ2-2; TRBD2 is a possible D gene (5 bases). CDR3 length: 14 residues. Germline V lookup: CDR1 GTSNPN, CDR2 SVGIG (reference sequence). The V end lost 4 bases, the J end lost 1 base, and 10 bases lay between the germline ends. CDR3: CAWTRTLNTGELFF. The DNA for the CDR3 is TGTGCCTGGACGAGGACTTTGAACACCGGGGAGCTGTTTTTT.

The chain joins TRBV7-3 to TRBJ1-1, with D unclear. Germline values: CDR1 SGHTA, CDR2 FQGTGA. This CDR3 is 14 amino acids long. Between the trimmed V and J ends, which lost 1 base and 4 bases, there was a span of 10 bases. The CDR3 bases are TGTGCCAGCAGCTTAAGTCCGGCGAGCACTGAAGCTTTCTTT. Translating it yields CASSLSPASTEAFF.

The chain has TRBV19 and TRBJ1-5; D uncertain. The ends were cut back, 7 bases at V and 2 bases at J, with 9 bases in the middle. From germline, CDR1 is LNHDA and CDR2 SQIVND (reference sequence). The CDR3 spans 13 residues. The chain's CDR3 is CASTDTRNQPQHF. Here the CDR3 DNA reads TGTGCCAGTACCGACACCCGCAATCAGCCCCAGCATTTT.

The rearrangement links TRBV27 to TRBJ2-3; D not certain. Germline CDR1 is MNHEY and CDR2 is SMNVEV (reference sequence). V lost 1 base, J lost 0 bases, and 8 bases lay in between. The CDR3 length is 15 residues. The CDR3 DNA reads TGTGCCAGCAGTTTATTCCCGGGCAGCACAGATACGCAGTATTTT. This gives the protein CASSLFPGSTDTQYF.

J is TRBJ2-5 and V is TRBV10-2, with D unclear. This CDR3 is built from 12 residues. V was pared by 5 bases and J by 5 bases, with 9 bases between. Germline lookup yields CDR1 WSHSY and CDR2 SAAADI. The CDR3 DNA reads as TGCGCCAGCAGTCTGAGTATGGAGACCCAGTACTTC. Translating gives CASSLSMETQYF.

The chain joins TRBV30 to TRBJ1-6, with D possibly matching TRBD1 (6 bases). V lost 2 bases and J lost 1, with 15 bases in between. Per the germline V gene, CDR1 is GTSNPN and CDR2 is SVGIG (reference sequence). The CDR3 contains 17 residues. The CDR3 region has the DNA TGTGCCTGGAGTCCGCAGGGGTTAGGATCCTATAATTCACCCCTCCACTTT. Residues: CAWSPQGLGSYNSPLHF. Full variable domain (missing parts from reference TRBV30 and TRBJ1-6): SQTIHQWPATLVQPVGSPLSLECTVEGTSNPNLYWYRQAAGRGLQLLFYSVGIGQISSEVPQNLSASRPQDRQFILSSKKLLLSDSGFYLCAWSPQGLGSYNSPLHFGNGTRLTVT.

The genes are TRBV11-2 and TRBJ1-6; D might be TRBD1 (6 bases). Trimming pared 10 bases from V and 13 bases from J, leaving 23 bases between. The CDR3 is 14 residues long. Germline assignment: CDR1 SGHAT and CDR2 FQNNGV. CDR3 DNA: TGTGCCACCAATCCCTACAGGGACGGCAACCCCCTCCACTTT. Its translation is CATNPYRDGNPLHF.

The genes are TRBV19 and TRBJ2-7; TRBD2 matches at 9 bases. Trimming took 4 bases from V and 3 from J; bases not matched to a gene: 7. The CDR3 has 15 amino acids. Germline V gene lookup returns CDR1 LNHDA and CDR2 SQIVND (reference sequence). The CDR3 loop is CASSTGLARIYEQYF. As DNA, the CDR3 is TGTGCCAGTAGTACGGGACTAGCTAGAATCTACGAGCAGTACTTC. Drawing the rest from reference TRBV19 and TRBJ2-7, the complete variable domain is DGGITQSPKYLFRKEGQNVTLSCEQNLNHDAMYWYRQDPGQGLRLIYYSQIVNDFQKGDIAEGYSVSREKKESFPLTVTSAQKNPTAFYLCASSTGLARIYEQYFGPGTRLTVT.

The chain uses TRBV19 and TRBJ1-2; TRBD1 matches 8 bases. The germline gives CDR1 LNHDA, CDR2 SQIVND (reference sequence). CDR3 length: 14 residues. V lost 5 bases and J lost 5; bases outside the gene matches: 7. The CDR3 is CASSPGQGFYGYTF. In DNA, the CDR3 is TGTGCCAGTAGTCCCGGACAGGGTTTTTATGGCTACACCTTC.

The rearrangement uses TRBV14 and TRBJ1-6, with no clear D. The germline V and J ends were trimmed by 0 bases and 4 bases, with 10 bases remaining between them. The CDR3 is made up of 16 amino acids. The germline V gene has CDR1 SGHDN and CDR2 FVKESK. The DNA of the CDR3 is TGTGCCAGCAGCCAAGATGGGCAGAGATATAATTCACCCCTCCACTTT. Translation: CASSQDGQRYNSPLHF.

This chain connects TRBV15 to TRBJ2-1, with D possibly being TRBD2 (6 bases). V lost 8 bases, J lost 8 bases, and 10 bases lay in between. Germline values: CDR1 LNHNV, CDR2 YYDKDF (reference sequence). The CDR3 extends over 11 amino acids. The CDR3 sequence is CATSWGDEQFF. CDR3 nucleotides: TGTGCCACCTCTTGGGGGGATGAGCAGTTCTTC. Drawing the rest from reference TRBV15 and TRBJ2-1, the complete variable domain is DAMVIQNPRYQVTQFGKPVTLSCSQTLNHNVMYWYQQKSSQAPKLLFHYYDKDFNNEADTPDNFQSRRPNTSFCFLDIRSPGLGDTAMYLCATSWGDEQFFGPGTRLTVL.

J is TRBJ2-7 and V is TRBV10-3; 11 bases are shared with TRBD2. Per the germline V gene, CDR1 is ENHRY and CDR2 is SYGVKD. With V trimmed by 8 bases and J by 4 bases, 7 bases remained unmatched. The CDR3 loop spans 14 amino acids. The CDR3, as DNA: TGTGCCATCTCTGGGGTAGCGGGAGGGTACGAGCAGTACTTC. It specifies CAISGVAGGYEQYF.

This clone came up a few times. In DNA form, the CDR3 reads TGCGCCAGCAGTCGGGAGATGAGCTCCTACGAGCAGTACTTC. Residues: CASSREMSSYEQYF. V usage is TRBV4-1 and J usage is TRBJ2-7; D perhaps matches TRBD2 (6 bases). Germline V gene lookup returns CDR1 MGHRA and CDR2 YSYEKL. This CDR3 is 14 amino acids long. The V gene lost 6 bases and the J gene lost 0 bases, with 12 bases spanning the gap.

The sample holds one count of this clone. The chain couples TRBV6-1 to TRBJ1-1, with D uncertain. The CDR3 is 15 residues long. Trimming shortened V by 2 bases and J by 0 bases, and 10 bases separated the two germline ends. Germline-derived CDR1 and CDR2 are MNHNS and SASEGT. CDR3 DNA: TGTGCCAGCAGTGAATATAGGAAATTGAACACTGAAGCTTTCTTT. It is translated as CASSEYRKLNTEAFF.

The genes are TRBV15 and TRBJ2-7; tentatively, D is TRBD1 or TRBD2 (5 bases each). The CDR3 spans 14 residues. The ends were cut back, 0 bases at V and 2 bases at J, with 8 bases in the middle. The germline CDR1 and CDR2 sequences are LNHNV and YYDKDF (reference sequence). CDR3 amino acids: CATSRDRGPYEQYF. CDR3 DNA sequence: TGTGCCACCAGCAGAGATCGGGGACCCTACGAGCAGTACTTC.

The chain recombines TRBV28 with TRBJ1-3; a weak D match, TRBD1 (6 bases). V lost 8 bases to trimming and J lost 0 bases, with 11 bases between them. Germline V CDR1 and CDR2: MDHEN, SYDVKM. The length of the CDR3 is 14 residues. In nucleotides, the CDR3 is TGTGCCAGCTGGACAGATTCCTCTGGAAACACCATATATTTT. Residues: CASWTDSSGNTIYF.

The chain has TRBV29-1 and TRBJ1-1; D possibly corresponds to TRBD1 (6 bases). The germline V gene encodes CDR1 SQVTM and CDR2 ANQGSEA. The V end lost 6 bases, the J end lost 11 bases, and 22 bases lay between the germline ends. The CDR3 is 13 amino acids. For the CDR3, the DNA is TGCAGCGTCTATCTCACGGGGGCGTTCCGGGCTTTCTTT. Its translation is CSVYLTGAFRAFF. The whole variable domain, remainder taken from reference TRBV29-1 and TRBJ1-1, is SAVISQKPSRDICQRGTSLTIQCQVDSQVTMMFWYRQQPGQSLTLIATANQGSEATYESGFVIDKFPISRPNLTFSTLTVSNMSPEDSSIYLCSVYLTGAFRAFFGQGTRLTVV.

The V gene is TRBV23-1, the J gene TRBJ2-1; D is uncertain. TRBV23-1 is marked as an open reading frame, function uncertain. V was shortened by 8 bases and J by 9 bases, with 8 bases between the two germline ends. CDR3 size: 10 residues. This chain's CDR3 is CASELPEQFF. The DNA for the CDR3 is TGCGCCAGCGAGCTCCCTGAGCAGTTCTTC.

J is TRBJ2-1 and V is TRBV5-4; 11 nucleotides match TRBD2. V gave up 4 bases and J gave up 6 bases; unmatched junction bases: 6. The CDR3 totals 15 residues. The germline CDR1 and CDR2 sequences are SGHNT and YYREEE (reference sequence). The CDR3 is CASSPTSGRSNEQFF. The CDR3, as DNA: TGTGCCAGCAGCCCCACTAGCGGGAGATCCAATGAGCAGTTCTTC.

This chain connects TRBV10-3 to TRBJ1-3, with a possible D match to TRBD1 (6 bases). Per germline, CDR1 ENHRY and CDR2 SYGVKD. V was cut by 9 bases and J by 3 bases, with 12 bases left in between. The CDR3 is made up of 13 amino acids. DNA of the CDR3: TGTGCCATGCACAGGGAAAGTGGAAACACCATATATTTT. Its translation is CAMHRESGNTIYF.

This clone was counted once. This rearrangement joins TRBV5-4 to TRBJ2-5; 7 bases match TRBD1. The CDR3 extends over 15 amino acids. J lost 5 bases, V lost 4 bases, and 11 bases had no gene match. Germline lookup yields CDR1 SGHNT and CDR2 YYREEE (reference sequence). The CDR3 sequence is CASSNADREIETQYF. The CDR3 region has the DNA TGTGCCAGCAGCAATGCAGACAGGGAGATTGAGACCCAGTACTTC.

The CDR3 coding sequence is TGTGCCAGCAGTGCCAGGGAGGGCAATCAGCCCCAGCATTTT. Translated: CASSAREGNQPQHF. This chain uses TRBV2 with TRBJ1-5, with D possibly matching TRBD1 (5 bases). The germline V gene has CDR1 SNHLY and CDR2 FYNNEI. CDR3 size: 14 residues. With 4 bases removed from V and 2 bases from J, the gap between germline ends came to 9 bases.

The chain employs TRBV4-1 and TRBJ2-1; 11 positions match TRBD2. This CDR3 is built from 15 residues. Germline assignment: CDR1 MGHRA and CDR2 YSYEKL. V dropped 0 bases and J dropped 15; count of bases not matched to a gene: 10. The CDR3 loop is CASSQEVTSGRIVFF. CDR3 DNA: TGCGCCAGCAGCCAAGAGGTCACTAGCGGGAGAATCGTGTTCTTC.

This sequence joins TRBV7-2 and TRBJ2-1, with D unresolved. The CDR3 has 12 residues. Germline CDR1 SGHTA, CDR2 FQGNSA. V shed 1 base and J shed 13 bases, with 11 bases lying between them. CDR3 sequence (DNA): TGTGCCAGCAGCTTAGATTTAAGAAGTCAGTTCTTC. Protein product: CASSLDLRSQFF.

The J gene is TRBJ1-3, the V gene TRBV7-2; possible D gene TRBD1, 5 bases. The V end lost 5 bases, the J end lost 3 bases, and 14 bases lay between the germline ends. The CDR3 contains 15 residues. Looked up from germline, CDR1 is SGHTA and CDR2 is FQGNSA. This CDR3 is CASSPDGGYGNTIYF. The DNA for the CDR3 is TGTGCCAGCAGCCCCGACGGGGGGTATGGAAACACCATATATTTT.

J is TRBJ1-4 and V is TRBV3-1 (or the pseudogene TRBV3-2); weak D call: TRBD1 (6 bases). There are 14 residues in the CDR3. V was shortened by 4 bases and J by 5 bases, with 11 bases between the two germline ends. Germline V gene data show CDR1 as LGHDT and CDR2 as YNNKEL (reference sequence). The CDR3 reads CASSRRTENEKLFF. The CDR3 nucleotides read TGTGCCAGCAGCCGCCGGACAGAAAATGAAAAACTGTTTTTT.